What follows are 14 T cell receptor beta chains derived from one specimen sequenced in a study of blood T cells in healthy people across ages. The use of a sample-barcoded 5' primer and a J-beta primer mix characterized a second PCR of roughly 7 to 11 cycles. TCRdb processed the 5' RACE reads anew with MiXCR; each CDR3 protein has one entry. The sample contains some 1.6 million distinct CDR3 sequences, around 36% of which appear only once. Sequenced: blood. The receptors were gathered from a young woman in good health.

This clonotype occurred a few times. The chain recombines TRBV20-1 with TRBJ2-7; possible D gene TRBD2, 6 bases. The CDR3 sequence is 13 residues long. Per the germline V gene, CDR1 is DFQATT and CDR2 is SNEGSKA (reference sequence). The ends were cut back, 6 bases at V and 4 bases at J, with 16 bases in the middle. The CDR3 nucleotides read TGCAGTGCCCCTCCGGGAGACTTATACGAGCAGTACTTC. Translating it yields CSAPPGDLYEQYF.

This chain uses TRBV20-1 with TRBJ2-7; perhaps TRBD1 as D (5 bases). The CDR3 extends over 15 amino acids. Trimming cost V 0 bases and J 5 bases, with 17 bases left between them. Germline V gene data show CDR1 as DFQATT and CDR2 as SNEGSKA (reference sequence). The CDR3 region is CSARDAQGDPDEQYF. The CDR3, as DNA: TGCAGTGCTAGAGACGCACAAGGGGATCCGGACGAGCAGTACTTC.

In this sample, this clonotype turned up a few times. The chain carries TRBV11-2 and TRBJ2-1; maybe TRBD1 (5 bases). Trimming left V 1 base short and J 7 bases short, with 11 bases between. The CDR3 runs to 14 residues. In germline, CDR1 is SGHAT, CDR2 FQNNGV. CDR3 bases: TGTGCCAGCAGCTTAGGGGGCTATCGGAATGAGCAGTTCTTC. Translated, it gives CASSLGGYRNEQFF.

The chain employs TRBV13 and TRBJ1-4, with D hard to call. The CDR3 runs to 14 residues. The V end lost 2 bases, the J end lost 8 bases, and 12 bases lay between the germline ends. The germline gives CDR1 PRHDT, CDR2 FYEKMQ (reference sequence). CDR3 nucleotides: TGTGCCAGCAGCTTAACGGGGTTCTCGGAAAAACTGTTTTTT. Encoded protein: CASSLTGFSEKLFF.

This clonotype turned up a few times. The chain recombines TRBV4-1 with TRBJ1-1, with D tentatively TRBD1 (5 bases). Germline values: CDR1 MGHRA, CDR2 YSYEKL. This CDR3 contains 15 residues. The V and J ends lost 4 bases and 5 bases respectively, with 17 bases between them. The CDR3 DNA sequence: TGCGCCAGCAGCCTACAGGAACCAGGGCGGACTGAAGCTTTCTTT. The encoded protein is CASSLQEPGRTEAFF.

The chain is built from TRBV7-9 and TRBJ1-4, with no clear D. The CDR3 is made up of 13 amino acids. Germline assignment: CDR1 SEHNR and CDR2 FQNEAQ (reference sequence). V lost 5 bases and J 11 bases, leaving 15 bases between the germline ends. In DNA form, the CDR3 reads TGTGCCAGCAGCCGTCTCGGAGGGAATAAACTGTTTTTT. Protein sequence: CASSRLGGNKLFF.

The chain links TRBV20-1 to TRBJ2-7; TRBD1 matches 12 bases. The CDR3 sequence is 13 residues long. The junction had 6 bases not matched to a gene; V was cut back by 7 bases and J by 5 bases. Per the germline V gene, CDR1 is DFQATT and CDR2 is SNEGSKA (reference sequence). The CDR3 nucleotides are TGCAGTGGGGGACAGGGGGCTTCCGACGAGCAGTACTTC. It encodes CSGGQGASDEQYF.

This clonotype was counted between two and nine times. J is TRBJ2-3 and V is TRBV5-1, with D perhaps assigned TRBD1 or TRBD2 (5 bases each). Germline V gene lookup returns CDR1 SGHRS and CDR2 YFSETQ. This CDR3 has 12 amino acids. Trimming cost V 6 bases and J 7 bases, with 12 bases left between them. The CDR3 region is CASNLGENTQYF. The CDR3 DNA is TGCGCCAGCAACCTGGGGGAGAATACGCAGTATTTT.

Only a few counts were recorded for this clonotype. The CDR3 sequence is CATSDPIYNEQFF. The CDR3 DNA follows: TGTGCCACCAGTGATCCCATTTACAATGAGCAGTTCTTC. The J gene is TRBJ2-1, the V gene TRBV24-1, with D hard to call. CDR3 length: 13 residues. Germline V gene lookup returns CDR1 KGHDR and CDR2 SFDVKD. V was pared by 3 bases and J by 4 bases, with 6 bases between.

This clonotype has ten or more counts. V usage is TRBV7-2 and J usage is TRBJ2-1; TRBD2 matches 12 bases. The CDR3 has 14 residues. Trimming at V came to 3 bases and at J to 7 bases, leaving 1 base not matched to a gene. Germline values: CDR1 SGHTA, CDR2 FQGNSA. The CDR3 sequence is CASSLGLAGNEQFF. CDR3 DNA sequence: TGTGCCAGCAGCTTGGGACTAGCGGGTAATGAGCAGTTCTTC.

This chain joins TRBV7-9 and TRBJ2-7; D could derive from TRBD1 or TRBD2 (5 bases each). Between the trimmed V and J ends, which lost 1 base and 6 bases, there was a span of 19 bases. The CDR3 spans 16 residues. CDR1 is SEHNR, CDR2 FQNEAQ, per germline (reference sequence). The CDR3: CASSLGEVGERVEQYF. Written as DNA, the CDR3 is TGTGCCAGCAGCTTAGGAGAGGTGGGGGAACGCGTCGAGCAGTACTTC.

The V gene is TRBV20-1, the J gene TRBJ2-3; D is possibly TRBD2 (5 bases). Germline-derived CDR1 and CDR2 are DFQATT and SNEGSKA (reference sequence). The V gene lost 3 bases and the J gene lost 2 bases, with 18 bases spanning the gap. The CDR3 runs 16 residues. This CDR3 is CSASVGSGKYTDTQYF. The DNA of the CDR3 is TGCAGTGCTAGTGTTGGAAGCGGAAAATACACAGATACGCAGTATTTT.

This clonotype was seen more than once but under ten times. This rearrangement joins TRBV6-6 to TRBJ2-6; 9 nucleotides match TRBD1. Germline V gives CDR1 MNHNY, CDR2 SVGAGI (reference sequence). V lost 6 bases to trimming and J lost 1 base; unmatched junction nucleotides: 7. The CDR3 spans 17 residues. The CDR3 here is CASRVEQGASGANVLTF. The CDR3 DNA follows: TGTGCCAGCAGGGTCGAACAGGGGGCGTCTGGGGCCAACGTCCTGACTTTC.

The chain employs TRBV7-9 and TRBJ2-2, with D possibly TRBD2 on 6 matching bases. CDR3 length: 15 residues. Germline assignment: CDR1 SEHNR and CDR2 FQNEAQ (reference sequence). The V gene lost 3 bases and the J gene lost 8 bases, with 16 bases spanning the gap. The CDR3 bases are TGTGCCAGCAGCTTTGGGCCGACGGGAGAGGGGGAGCTGTTTTTT. It is translated as CASSFGPTGEGELFF. The variable domain in full, completed from reference TRBV7-9 and TRBJ2-2, reads DTGVSQNPRHKITKRGQNVTFRCDPISEHNRLYWYRQTLGQGPEFLTYFQNEAQLEKSRLLSDRFSAERPKGSFSTLEIQRTEQGDSAMYLCASSFGPTGEGELFFGEGSRLTVL.